The clone carrying this T cell receptor (beta chain) was counted between two and nine times. Its target is not known. Repertoires were generated with immunoSEQ multiplex PCR, while TCRdb's copy carries only in-frame clones and drops some. The sample lists about 120,000 clones; roughly 86% were seen once. The sample originates from a study of T cell responses to AZD1222 COVID-19 vaccine. Study-level background: Pooling was applied to second doses at about 4 or about 12 weeks.

The CDR3 has 14 amino acids. After removal of 10 bases from V and 0 bases from J, the junction contained 3 bases not matched to a gene. CDR1 is LNHDA, CDR2 SQIVND, per germline (reference sequence). Study-wide findings and caveats: Spike-specific TCR repertoires showed rising breadth and depth after two AZD1222 doses. Clonal diversity was possibly underestimated, and the donors were mostly white British, with more females. The number of AZD1222 recipients seropositive at baseline was only 5 to 7.

The chain joins TRBV19 to TRBJ2-7, with 13 bases identical to TRBD2. This clonotype originated in an adult in good health. The source material was peripheral blood, sampled on day 0 of AZD1222 vaccination. The CDR3 region has the DNA TGTGCCACCCGGACTAGCGGGAGCTCCTACGAGCAGTACTTC. This translates into CATRTSGSSYEQYF.